This entry features one TCR beta chain sequence. Which antigen it targets is not known. No base quality values were provided; no much bigger clone lies one nucleotide off. In the ophthalmopathy patients, disease was moderately to severely active, with a Clinical Activity Score of 3 or more, a NOSPECS grade of 4 or more, and a duration of less than 3 months. Any patient with an uncontrolled infection, another autoimmune disease, pregnancy or lactation was excluded. Diagnoses were established on the basis of clinical symptoms, serum thyroxine and TRAb, thyroid ultrasound, and orbital computed tomography. Ficoll-Paque density gradient centrifugation was used to isolate PBMCs from about 9.4 ml of fresh peripheral blood. Total RNA was extracted with Trizol reagent, and quality was checked on an Agilent 2100 Bioanalyzer. V is cut back by 4 bases and J by 3 bases, with 7 bases in the junction unmatched. CDR1 and CDR2 are read off the germline V gene (reference sequence) as DFQATT and SNEGSKA. The CDR3 goes from the cysteine to the phenylalanine over 14 residues. Only CDR3 DNA is held: 42 bases, read in frame from base 1.

This sample was included in a study of T cells in Graves' hyperthyroidism and ophthalmopathy (dated by TCRdb to the late 2010s). Broadly, across the study: Peripheral blood was sampled at the time of initial diagnosis, prior to any treatment. A discovery cohort of fewer than 110 patients, about 43 with Graves' ophthalmopathy and approximately 57 with stable Graves' hyperthyroidism, was used to find distinguishing TCR V-J signatures. Prospective prediction of ophthalmopathy was tested in an independent validation cohort consisting of 18 hyperthyroidism patients and approximately 16 patients who later progressed to ophthalmopathy. The 95 to 100 discovery patients were randomly divided into training and test sets at a 7:3 ratio. In several Graves' hyperthyroidism patients, the study also compared T-cell repertoires from thyroid tissue with T-cell repertoires from blood. After blood sampling, hyperthyroidism patients were treated with methimazole at a starting dose of 30 mg daily, and ophthalmopathy patients were treated with high-dose intravenous methylprednisolone. TCR Vbeta CDR3 sequencing of some 140 peripheral blood samples (fewer than 45 ophthalmopathy, approximately 80 hyperthyroidism and approximately 17 progressor patients) is reported in the paper. What the authors observed across the whole study: Most expanded thyroid clonotypes (frequency above 0.001) were also detected in blood, a finding suggesting that blood repertoires may reflect thyroid immune responses. Sample size was not statistically predetermined, and blinding of investigators to group allocation was not performed. During validation, the model predicted progression to ophthalmopathy a median of roughly 7.1 months ahead of onset, with roughly 65% sensitivity and 72% to 80% specificity. In cross-validation, a model built on a 13 V-J signature told ophthalmopathy apart from stable hyperthyroidism with about 90% sensitivity and about 81% specificity, and in testing the same model reached 80%/75%.

TCR beta CDR3 regions were amplified from RNA transcripts. The first round of RT-PCR for the TCR CDR3 was performed with the HTBI primer set and the Qiagen OneStep RT-PCR kit. Libraries were constructed in a second round of multiplex PCR, after which size selection and purification were performed. Libraries were sequenced paired-end with 100 bp reads on an Illumina HiSeq2000. As for the authors' bioinformatics: SOAPnuke was used to process the raw data, throwing out any read that contained adapters or uncalled bases, had a mean Phred below 15, or lacked an exact constant-primer or identifier match. High-quality paired reads were merged using COPE v1.2.5, and each unique nucleotide sequence was defined as a clonotype. Clonotypes were aligned to IMGT TRBV, TRBD and TRBJ reference segments using MiTCR v1.1. The analysis included only V-J combinations with a frequency above 0.0001, which together covered 99% to 99.2% of the repertoires. The TCS score was defined as F50 (clonal expansion) divided by E x V (chaos), with BLOSUM62-based TCRdist calculated between CDR3 peptides within each V-J. Welch's t-statistics and random forest reduced 514 V-J features to 13, which were used in a naive Bayes classifier (R e1071). Thyroid-blood repertoire similarity was quantified with the Morisita-Horn index. TCRdb reprocessed the public reads (quality trimming at Q25 with fastp, clone calling with MiXCR) and kept in-frame beta chains. Rows with one shared CDR3 protein collapse into an entry with the most common genes and DNA. None of the V and J calls come from the authors' own analysis; TCRdb made them. This sample lists about 59,000 distinct CDR3 sequences; approximately 53% were detected once. 2.5% to 4% of the sample is in the top ten clones.

Sequencing used blood. Recombination linked TRBV20-1 to TRBJ2-7, and 9 junction bases match TRBD2. The sequence was obtained from a woman aged 60-70 years with Graves' ophthalmopathy. The CDR3: CSANGLSGSYEQYF. The bases are TGCAGTGCTAATGGCCTTAGCGGGAGCTACGAGCAGTACTTC.